This T cell receptor (beta chain) originates from a study of spatial heterogeneity in lung cancer. As to time point: sample taken at primary tumor resection. The authors sequenced whole RNA from tumor, nontumor lung or frozen PBMC without sorting. The CDR3 covers 16 residues. Losses at the gene ends were 4 bases for V and 2 bases for J; bases not matched to a gene: 9. Per the germline V gene, CDR1 is SGHRS and CDR2 is YFSETQ. Every TCR cDNA molecule bore a unique molecular identifier. TCRdb redid the calling of the 5' RACE reads with MiXCR, one entry per CDR3 protein. Of tens of thousands of distinct CDR3 sequences in the sample, approximately 5.2% were seen once.

The sample in question was PBMCs, obtained at surgery. The TCR originated in a female donor with early-stage non-small cell lung cancer. The chain links TRBV5-1 to TRBJ1-2, with 9 bases lining up with TRBD1. The CDR3 DNA is TGCGCCAGCAGCCCAGGGACAGGGACCAAAAACTATGGCTACACCTTC. This encodes CASSPGTGTKNYGYTF.